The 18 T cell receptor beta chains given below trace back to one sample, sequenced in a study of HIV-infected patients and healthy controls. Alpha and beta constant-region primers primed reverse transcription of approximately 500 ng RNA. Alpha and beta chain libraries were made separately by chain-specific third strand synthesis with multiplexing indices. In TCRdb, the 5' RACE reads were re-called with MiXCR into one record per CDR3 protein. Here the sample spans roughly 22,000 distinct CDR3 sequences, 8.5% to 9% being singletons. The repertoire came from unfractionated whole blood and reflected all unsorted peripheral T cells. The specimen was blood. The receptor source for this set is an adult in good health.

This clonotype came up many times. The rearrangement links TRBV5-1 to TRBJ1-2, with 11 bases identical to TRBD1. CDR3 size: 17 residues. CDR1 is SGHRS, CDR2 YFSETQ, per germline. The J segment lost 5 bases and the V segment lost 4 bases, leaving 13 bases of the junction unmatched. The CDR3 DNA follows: TGCGCCAGCAGCCCCGGACAGGGGGCTTCGGCATTATATGGCTACACCTTC. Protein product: CASSPGQGASALYGYTF.

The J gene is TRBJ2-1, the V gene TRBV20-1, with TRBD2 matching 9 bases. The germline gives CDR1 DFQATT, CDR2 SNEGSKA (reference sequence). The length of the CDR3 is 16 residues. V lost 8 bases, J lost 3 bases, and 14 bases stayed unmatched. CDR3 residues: CSSRGVGAGGYNEQFF. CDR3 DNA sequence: TGCAGTTCGCGGGGGGTAGGAGCGGGGGGCTACAATGAGCAGTTCTTC.

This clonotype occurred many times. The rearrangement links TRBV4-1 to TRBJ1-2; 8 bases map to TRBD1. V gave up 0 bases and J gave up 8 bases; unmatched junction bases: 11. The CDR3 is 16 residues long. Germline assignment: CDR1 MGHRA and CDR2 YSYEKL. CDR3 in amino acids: CASSQDLSDREDGYTF. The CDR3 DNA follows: TGCGCCAGCAGCCAAGATCTATCGGACAGGGAGGACGGCTACACCTTC.

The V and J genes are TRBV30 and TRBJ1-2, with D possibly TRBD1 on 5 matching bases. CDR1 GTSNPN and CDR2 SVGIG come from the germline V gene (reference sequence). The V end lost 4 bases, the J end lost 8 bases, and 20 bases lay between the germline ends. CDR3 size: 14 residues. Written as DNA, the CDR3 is TGTGCCTGGACCCCCCTCGTCAGGGCGGAGGGCTACACCTTC. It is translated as CAWTPLVRAEGYTF.

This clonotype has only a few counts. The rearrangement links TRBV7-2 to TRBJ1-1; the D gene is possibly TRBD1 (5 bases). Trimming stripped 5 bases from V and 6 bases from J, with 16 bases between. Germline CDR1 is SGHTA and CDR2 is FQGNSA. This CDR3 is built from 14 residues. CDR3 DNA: TGTGCCAGCAGCGCTTCCGGGGGGGGGGCTGAAGCTTTCTTT. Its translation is CASSASGGGAEAFF.

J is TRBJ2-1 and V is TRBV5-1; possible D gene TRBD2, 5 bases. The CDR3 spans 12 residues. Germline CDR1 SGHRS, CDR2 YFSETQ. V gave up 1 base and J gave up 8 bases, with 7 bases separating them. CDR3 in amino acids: CASSLTRDEQFF. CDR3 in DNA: TGCGCCAGCAGCTTGACTAGGGATGAGCAGTTCTTC.

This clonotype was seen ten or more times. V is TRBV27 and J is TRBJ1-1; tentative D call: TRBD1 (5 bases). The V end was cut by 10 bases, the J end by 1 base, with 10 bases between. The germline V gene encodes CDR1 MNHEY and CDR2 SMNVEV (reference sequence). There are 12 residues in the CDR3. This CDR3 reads CANYQGNTEAFF. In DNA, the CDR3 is TGTGCCAACTACCAGGGGAACACTGAAGCTTTCTTT.

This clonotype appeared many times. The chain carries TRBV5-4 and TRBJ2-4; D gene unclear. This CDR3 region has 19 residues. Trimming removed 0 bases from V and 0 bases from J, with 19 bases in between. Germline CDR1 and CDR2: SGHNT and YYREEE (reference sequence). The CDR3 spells CASSLGVSAGGGAKNIQYF. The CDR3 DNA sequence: TGTGCCAGCAGCTTGGGGGTTTCGGCAGGCGGCGGAGCCAAAAACATTCAGTACTTC. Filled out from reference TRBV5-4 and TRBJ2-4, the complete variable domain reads ETGVTQSPTHLIKTRGQQVTLRCSSQSGHNTVSWYQQALGQGPQFIFQYYREEENGRGNFPPRFSGLQFPNYSSELNVNALELDDSALYLCASSLGVSAGGGAKNIQYFGAGTRLSVL.

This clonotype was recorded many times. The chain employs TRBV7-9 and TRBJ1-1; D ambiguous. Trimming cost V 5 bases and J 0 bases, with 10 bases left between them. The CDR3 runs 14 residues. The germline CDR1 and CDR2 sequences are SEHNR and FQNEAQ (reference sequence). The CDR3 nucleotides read TGTGCCAGCAGCACCTGGACGATGAACACTGAAGCTTTCTTT. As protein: CASSTWTMNTEAFF. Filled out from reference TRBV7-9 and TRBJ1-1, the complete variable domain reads DTGVSQNPRHKITKRGQNVTFRCDPISEHNRLYWYRQTLGQGPEFLTYFQNEAQLEKSRLLSDRFSAERPKGSFSTLEIQRTEQGDSAMYLCASSTWTMNTEAFFGQGTRLTVV.

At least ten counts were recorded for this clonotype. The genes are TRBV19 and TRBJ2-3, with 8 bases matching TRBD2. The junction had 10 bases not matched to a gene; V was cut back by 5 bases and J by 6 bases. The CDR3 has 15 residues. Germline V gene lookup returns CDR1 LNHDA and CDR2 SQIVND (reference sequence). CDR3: CASSRGTGGRDTQYF. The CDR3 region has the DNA TGTGCCAGTAGTCGCGGGACGGGGGGGCGGGATACGCAGTATTTT.

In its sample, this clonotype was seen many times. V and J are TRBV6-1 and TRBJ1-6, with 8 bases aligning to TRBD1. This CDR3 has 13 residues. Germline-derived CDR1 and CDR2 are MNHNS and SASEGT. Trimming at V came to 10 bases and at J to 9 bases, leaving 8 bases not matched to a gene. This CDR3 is CATEDRGSSPLHF. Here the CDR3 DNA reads TGTGCCACCGAAGACAGGGGAAGTTCACCCCTCCACTTT.

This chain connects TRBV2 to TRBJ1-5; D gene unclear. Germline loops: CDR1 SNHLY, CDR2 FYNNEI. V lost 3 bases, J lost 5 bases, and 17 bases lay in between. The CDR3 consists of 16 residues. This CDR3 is CASSDYGGPGYQPQHF. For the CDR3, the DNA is TGTGCCAGCAGTGATTATGGAGGCCCCGGATATCAGCCCCAGCATTTT.

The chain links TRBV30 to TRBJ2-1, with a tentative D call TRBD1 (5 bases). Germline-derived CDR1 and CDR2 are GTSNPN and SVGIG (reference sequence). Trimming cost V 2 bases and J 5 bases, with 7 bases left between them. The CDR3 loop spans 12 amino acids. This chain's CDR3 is CAWSPGNNEQFF. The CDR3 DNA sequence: TGTGCCTGGAGTCCAGGGAACAATGAGCAGTTCTTC.

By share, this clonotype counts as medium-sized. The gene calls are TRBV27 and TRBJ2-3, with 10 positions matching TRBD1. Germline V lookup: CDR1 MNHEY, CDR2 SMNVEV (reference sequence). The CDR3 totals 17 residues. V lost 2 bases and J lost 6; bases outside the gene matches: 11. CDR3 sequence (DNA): TGTGCCAGCAGTTTACGGGGGCGGGGACAGGGGAGGGATACGCAGTATTTT. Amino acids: CASSLRGRGQGRDTQYF.

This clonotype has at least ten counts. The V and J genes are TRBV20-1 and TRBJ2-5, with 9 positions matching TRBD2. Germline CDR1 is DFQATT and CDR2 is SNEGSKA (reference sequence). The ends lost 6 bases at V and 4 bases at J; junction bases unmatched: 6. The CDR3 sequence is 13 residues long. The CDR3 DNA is TGCAGTGCCATGCGGGGGGGCGCAGAGACCCAGTACTTC. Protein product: CSAMRGGAETQYF.

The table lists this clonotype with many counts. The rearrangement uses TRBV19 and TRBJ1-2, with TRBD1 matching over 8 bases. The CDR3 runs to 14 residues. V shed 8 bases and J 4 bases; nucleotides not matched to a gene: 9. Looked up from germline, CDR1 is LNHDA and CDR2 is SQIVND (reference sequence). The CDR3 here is CASVDGGQVYGYTF. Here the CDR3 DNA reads TGTGCCAGTGTTGACGGGGGACAGGTCTATGGCTACACCTTC.

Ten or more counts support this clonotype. The CDR3 coding sequence is TGTGCCAGCAGCCAAATAGCGGGGAGCACAGATACGCAGTATTTT. Protein: CASSQIAGSTDTQYF. The V gene is TRBV4-2, the J gene TRBJ2-3, with 8 bases fitting TRBD2. The V gene's germline CDR1 is LGHNA and CDR2 YNFKEQ. The CDR3 runs 15 residues. Trimming cost V 2 bases and J 0 bases; bases outside gene matches: 1.

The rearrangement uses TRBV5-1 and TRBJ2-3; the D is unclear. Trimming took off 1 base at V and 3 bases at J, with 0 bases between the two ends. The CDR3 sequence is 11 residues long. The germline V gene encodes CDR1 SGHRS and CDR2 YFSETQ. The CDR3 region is CASSLTDTQYF. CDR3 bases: TGCGCCAGCAGCTTGACAGATACGCAGTATTTT.